This T cell receptor beta chain was sequenced in a study of shared clonotypes between healthy human individuals. Background on the study: Participating donors consisted of a couple of women and a few men aged 18 to 49. Plates per donor: three CD4 naive, three CD4 memory, two CD8 naive, one CD8 memory.

Germline V CDR1 and CDR2: SGHTA, FQGNSA. J gave up 4 bases and V 5 bases, and 9 bases lay outside the gene matches. This CDR3 is built from 15 residues. Clones were read by immunoSEQ multiplex PCR, and TCRdb kept only the in-frame ones, dropping some. This table has approximately 1.9 million clones, 85% to 95% appearing once. CD45RO-negative, CCR7-positively selected cells formed the naive CD8 fraction, excluding terminally differentiated effector memory CD45RA+ cells. On this clone itself: Its target is unknown.

Notes on the study in general: Roughly 5% of naive CD4 clonotypes were common to a handful of donors. Naive subsets typically showed greater estimated richness than memory subsets.

The source is a man in his late teens or twenties in good health. Some clones in this sample may be carry-over from other donors' samples. This chain links TRBV7-2 with TRBJ2-3; 7 bases are shared with TRBD2. The sample taken for sequencing was naive CD8+ T cells from PBMCs. The CDR3 DNA reads TGTGCCAGCAGCAACCTCCGGGACTACGCAGATACGCAGTATTTT. Encoded protein: CASSNLRDYADTQYF.